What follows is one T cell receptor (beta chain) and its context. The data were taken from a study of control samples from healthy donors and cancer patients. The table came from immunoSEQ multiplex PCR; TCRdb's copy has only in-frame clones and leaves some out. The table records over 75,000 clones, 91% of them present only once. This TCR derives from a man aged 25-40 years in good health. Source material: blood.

The CDR3 here is CAWSVGVGPSTKQFF. CDR3 DNA: TGTGCCTGGAGTGTTGGAGTCGGACCCAGTACGAAGCAGTTCTTC. V gene TRBV30 combines with J gene TRBJ2-1, with D hard to call. The V end was cut by 0 bases, the J end by 11 bases, with 20 bases between. The CDR3 has 15 residues. Germline CDR1 and CDR2: GTSNPN and SVGIG (reference sequence).